These 3 T cell receptor beta chains share one sample of origin, sequenced in a study of tumor-infiltrating lymphocytes in oesophageal squamous cell carcinoma. TCRdb analysed the PCR reads with MiXCR anew, one entry per CDR3 protein. The table lists 19,000 or so distinct CDR3 sequences, around 43% of them singletons, with about 7% in the top ten. The specimen was blood. The receptors originated from a male donor with esophageal squamous cell carcinoma.

By proportion, this clonotype is medium-sized. V usage is TRBV7-3 and J usage is TRBJ2-3, with TRBD2 matching 8 bases. CDR1 and CDR2 (germline): SGHTA, FQGTGA. This CDR3 is built from 15 residues. With V trimmed by 5 bases and J by 2 bases, 6 bases remained unmatched. The CDR3 region is CASSRGGPLTDTQYF. In nucleotides, the CDR3 is TGTGCCAGCAGCCGGGGGGGGCCCCTCACAGATACGCAGTATTTT.

The gene calls are TRBV7-9 and TRBJ2-5; 10 bases map to TRBD2. The trim removed 5 bases at V and 4 bases at J, leaving 7 bases unmatched. The germline V gene has CDR1 SEHNR and CDR2 FQNEAQ (reference sequence). CDR3 length: 15 amino acids. The chain's CDR3 is CASSTLAGVGETQYF. The DNA of the CDR3 is TGTGCCAGCAGCACTCTAGCGGGAGTCGGAGAGACCCAGTACTTC.

The chain links TRBV11-2 to TRBJ2-6; 8 bases line up with TRBD2. Germline V gene lookup returns CDR1 SGHAT and CDR2 FQNNGV. V lost 5 bases, J lost 0 bases, and 12 bases stayed unmatched. The CDR3 is 19 residues long. The CDR3 DNA sequence: TGTGCCAGCAGCCCCCCCGGGAGGGCCCCTGACTCTGGGGCCAACGTCCTGACTTTC. Its protein product is CASSPPGRAPDSGANVLTF.